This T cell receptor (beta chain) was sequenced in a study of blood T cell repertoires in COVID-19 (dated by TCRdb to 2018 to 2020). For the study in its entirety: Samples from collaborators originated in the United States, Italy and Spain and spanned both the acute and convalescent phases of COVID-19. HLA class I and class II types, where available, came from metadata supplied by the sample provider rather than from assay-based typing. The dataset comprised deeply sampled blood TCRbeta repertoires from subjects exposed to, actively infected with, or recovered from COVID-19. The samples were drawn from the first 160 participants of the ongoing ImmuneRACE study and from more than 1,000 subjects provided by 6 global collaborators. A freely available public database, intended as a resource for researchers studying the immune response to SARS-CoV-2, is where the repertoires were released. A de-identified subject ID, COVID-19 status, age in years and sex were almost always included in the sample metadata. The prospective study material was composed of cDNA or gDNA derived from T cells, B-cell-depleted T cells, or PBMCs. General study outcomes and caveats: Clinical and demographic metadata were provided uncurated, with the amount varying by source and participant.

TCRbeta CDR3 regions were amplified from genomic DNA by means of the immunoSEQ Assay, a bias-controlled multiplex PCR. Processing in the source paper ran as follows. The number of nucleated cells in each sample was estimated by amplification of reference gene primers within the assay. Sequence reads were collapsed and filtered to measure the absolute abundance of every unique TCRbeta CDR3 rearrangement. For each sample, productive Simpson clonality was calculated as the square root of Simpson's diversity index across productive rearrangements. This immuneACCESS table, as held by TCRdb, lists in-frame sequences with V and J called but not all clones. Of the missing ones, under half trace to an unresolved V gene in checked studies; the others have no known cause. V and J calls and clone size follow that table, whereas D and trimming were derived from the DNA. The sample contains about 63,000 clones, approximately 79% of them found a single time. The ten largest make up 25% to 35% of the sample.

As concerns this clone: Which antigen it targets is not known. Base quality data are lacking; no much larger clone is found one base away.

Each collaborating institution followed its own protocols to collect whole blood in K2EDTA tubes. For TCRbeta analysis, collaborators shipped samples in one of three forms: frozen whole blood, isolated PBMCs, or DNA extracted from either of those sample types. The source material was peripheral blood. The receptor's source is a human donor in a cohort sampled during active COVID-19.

The DNA sequence follows: TGTGCCAGCACTTCGACAGAAAACACTGAAGCTTTCTTT. Protein translation: CASTSTENTEAFF. The V gene is TRBV6-5 and the J gene is TRBJ1-1; tentative D gene TRBD1, with 5 bases matching. The cysteine opens and the phenylalanine closes a CDR3 of 13 amino acids. Only CDR3 DNA is held: 39 bases, read in frame from base 1. Relative to germline, V is 7 bases shorter and J is 2 bases shorter, with 11 bases between their ends. CDR1 is given as MNHEY and CDR2 as SVGAGI, both from the germline V gene.